This T cell receptor (beta chain) originates from a study of shared T cell receptors in the human thymus. Clones were read by immunoSEQ multiplex PCR, and TCRdb kept only the in-frame ones, dropping some. The repertoire includes hundreds of thousands of clones, about 84% of them detected once, and 0.01% to 0.015% sits in the top ten. The CDR3 length is 14 residues. Trimming removed 5 bases at V and 1 base at J, with 11 bases between. From germline, CDR1 is MDHEN and CDR2 SYDVKM. A single count supports this clone. These data were also reused for a study on human thymus T cells. That study reports: Healthy Finnish infants undergoing corrective surgery for congenital heart defects provided the donor material. Gene usage (both V and J) appeared biased in thymic and blood repertoires. Unrelated individuals reportedly shared highly overlapping thymic TCR repertoires.

This receptor was obtained from a boy in the first two years of life with a congenital heart defect. The sample comprised thymocytes. This chain joins TRBV28 and TRBJ2-5; D is perhaps TRBD2 (5 bases). Here the CDR3 DNA reads TGTGCCAGCAGTACTACTAGTGCCCAAGAGACCCAGTACTTC. As protein: CASSTTSAQETQYF.